This TCR beta chain was sequenced in a study of T cell responses to AZD1222 COVID-19 vaccine. Germline-derived CDR1 and CDR2 are LNHDA and SQIVND (reference sequence). This CDR3 is 11 amino acids long. The V end was cut by 6 bases, the J end by 11 bases, with 11 bases between. Repertoires were generated with immunoSEQ multiplex PCR, while TCRdb's copy carries only in-frame clones and drops some. The data contain some 86,000 clones, approximately 80% of them singletons. The TCR comes from an adult in good health. V and J are TRBV19 and TRBJ1-5, with D possibly TRBD1 on 6 matching bases. The sequenced sample was peripheral blood, obtained on day 0 of AZD1222 vaccination. In nucleotides, the CDR3 is TGTGCCAGTAGCCAGCCAGGGGCCCAGCATTTT. Protein sequence: CASSQPGAQHF.